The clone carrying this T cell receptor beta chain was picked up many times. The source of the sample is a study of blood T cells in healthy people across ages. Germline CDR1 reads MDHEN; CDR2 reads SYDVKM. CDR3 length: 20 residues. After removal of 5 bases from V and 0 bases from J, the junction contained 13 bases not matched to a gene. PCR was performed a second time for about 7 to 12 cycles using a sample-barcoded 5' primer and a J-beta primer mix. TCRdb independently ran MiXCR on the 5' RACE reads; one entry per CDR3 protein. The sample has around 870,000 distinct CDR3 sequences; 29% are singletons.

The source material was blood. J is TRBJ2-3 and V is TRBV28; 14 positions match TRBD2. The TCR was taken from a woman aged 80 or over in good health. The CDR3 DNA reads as TGTGCCAGCAGTAATTCCGGACTAGCGGGGGGCGCCCCTAGCACAGATACGCAGTATTTT. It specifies CASSNSGLAGGAPSTDTQYF.